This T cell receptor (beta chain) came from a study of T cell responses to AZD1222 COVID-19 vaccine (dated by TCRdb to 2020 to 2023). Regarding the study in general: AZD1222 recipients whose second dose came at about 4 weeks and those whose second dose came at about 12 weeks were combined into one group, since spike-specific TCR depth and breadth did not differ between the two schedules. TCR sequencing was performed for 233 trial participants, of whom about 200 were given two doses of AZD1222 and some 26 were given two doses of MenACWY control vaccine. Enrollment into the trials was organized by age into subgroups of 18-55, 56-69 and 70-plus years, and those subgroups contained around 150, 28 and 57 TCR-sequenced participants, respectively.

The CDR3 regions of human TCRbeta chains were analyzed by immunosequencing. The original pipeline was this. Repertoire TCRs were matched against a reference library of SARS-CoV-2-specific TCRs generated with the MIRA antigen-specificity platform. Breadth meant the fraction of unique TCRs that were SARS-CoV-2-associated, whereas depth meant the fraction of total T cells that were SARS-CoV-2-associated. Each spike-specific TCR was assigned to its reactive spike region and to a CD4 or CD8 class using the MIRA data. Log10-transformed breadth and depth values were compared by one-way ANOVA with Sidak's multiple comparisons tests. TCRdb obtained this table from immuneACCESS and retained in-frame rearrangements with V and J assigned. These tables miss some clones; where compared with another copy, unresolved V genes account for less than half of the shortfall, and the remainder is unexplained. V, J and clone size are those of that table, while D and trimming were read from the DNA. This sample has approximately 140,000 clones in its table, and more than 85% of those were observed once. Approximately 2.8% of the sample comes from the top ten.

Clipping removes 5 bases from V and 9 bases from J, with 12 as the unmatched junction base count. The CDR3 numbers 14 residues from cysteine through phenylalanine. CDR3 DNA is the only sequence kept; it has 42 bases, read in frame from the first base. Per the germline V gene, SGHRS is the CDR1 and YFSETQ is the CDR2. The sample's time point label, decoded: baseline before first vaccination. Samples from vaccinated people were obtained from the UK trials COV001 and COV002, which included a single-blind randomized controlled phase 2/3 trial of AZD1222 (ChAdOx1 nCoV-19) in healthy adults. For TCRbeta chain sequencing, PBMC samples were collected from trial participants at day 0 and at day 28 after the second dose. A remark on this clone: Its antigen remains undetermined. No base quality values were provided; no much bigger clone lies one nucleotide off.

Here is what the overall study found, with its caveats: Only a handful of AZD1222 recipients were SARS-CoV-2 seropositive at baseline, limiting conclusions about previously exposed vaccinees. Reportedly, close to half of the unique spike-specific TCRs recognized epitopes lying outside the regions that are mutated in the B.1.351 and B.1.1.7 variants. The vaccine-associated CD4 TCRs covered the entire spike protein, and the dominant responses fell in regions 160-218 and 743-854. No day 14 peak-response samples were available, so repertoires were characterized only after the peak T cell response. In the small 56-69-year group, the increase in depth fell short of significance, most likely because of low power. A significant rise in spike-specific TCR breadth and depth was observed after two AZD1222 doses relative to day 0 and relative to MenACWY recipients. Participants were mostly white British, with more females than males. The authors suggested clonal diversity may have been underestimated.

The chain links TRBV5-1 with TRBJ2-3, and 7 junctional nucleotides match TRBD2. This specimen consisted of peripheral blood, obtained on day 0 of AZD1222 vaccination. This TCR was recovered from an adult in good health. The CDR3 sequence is CASSSGTTDRTQYF. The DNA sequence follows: TGCGCCAGCAGTTCCGGGACTACTGACCGGACGCAGTATTTT.